Listed here are 29 T cell receptor beta chains from one sample, sequenced in a study of blood T cell repertoires in COVID-19. Using immunoSEQ multiplex PCR, the repertoire was profiled, and TCRdb retains in-frame clones only, with some absent. The sample records roughly 500,000 clones, over 75% being singletons. The sample comprised PBMCs or T cells enriched from blood (not recorded which). These receptors were collected from a woman between 35 and 50 years old who had recovered from COVID-19.

V is TRBV4-1 and J is TRBJ1-1, with 12 bases aligning to TRBD1. Germline V gene sequence: CDR1 MGHRA, CDR2 YSYEKL. This CDR3 comprises 15 residues. V was pared by 0 bases and J by 7 bases, with 3 bases of the junction left unmatched. This CDR3 is CASSQEGTGGFEAFF. The CDR3 DNA sequence: TGCGCCAGCAGCCAAGAGGGGACAGGGGGCTTTGAAGCTTTCTTT.

V gene TRBV6-1 combines with J gene TRBJ1-1; no clear D gene. The V and J ends lost 0 bases and 10 bases respectively, with 12 bases between them. The CDR3 is 13 amino acids. CDR1 MNHNS and CDR2 SASEGT come from the germline V gene. The CDR3, as DNA: TGTGCCAGCAGTGAAGCGTCTAGTTTGGGAGCTTTCTTT. Its protein product is CASSEASSLGAFF.

The rearrangement uses TRBV5-6 and TRBJ1-1, with D tentatively TRBD1 (5 bases). Trimming left V 4 bases short and J 0 bases short, with 13 bases between. This CDR3 is built from 15 residues. CDR1 SGHDT and CDR2 YYEEEE come from the germline V gene. The CDR3 sequence: CASSKTAYMNTEAFF. The CDR3 DNA sequence: TGTGCCAGCAGCAAGACAGCGTACATGAACACTGAAGCTTTCTTT.

The chain combines TRBV4-3 with TRBJ2-7; the match to TRBD1 covers 9 bases. Germline loops: CDR1 LGHNA, CDR2 YSLEER. CDR3 size: 14 residues. V dropped 1 base and J dropped 3; count of bases not matched to a gene: 1. CDR3 bases: TGCGCCAGCAGCCAAGGACAGGGGGACTACGAGCAGTACTTC. Its protein product is CASSQGQGDYEQYF.

CDR3 amino acids: CASSLGFSNGELFF. DNA for the CDR3: TGTGCCAGCAGCTTAGGCTTTTCTAACGGGGAGCTGTTTTTT. The genes are TRBV11-2 and TRBJ2-2, with no clear D. Germline V gene data show CDR1 as SGHAT and CDR2 as FQNNGV. The CDR3 is 14 amino acids. Trimming left V 1 base short and J 7 bases short, with 10 bases between.

The CDR3 nucleotides are TGTGCCAGCAGTTTCCAGGGGCCGGCCACAGATACGCAGTATTTT. It translates to CASSFQGPATDTQYF. The chain links TRBV27 to TRBJ2-3, with a weak D call TRBD1 (6 bases). CDR1 is MNHEY, CDR2 SMNVEV, per germline (reference sequence). Trimming shortened V by 3 bases and J by 2 bases, and 12 bases separated the two germline ends. The CDR3 has 15 amino acids.

On this clone itself: Other DNA sequences within the sample encode an identical CDR3. The chain couples TRBV5-1 to TRBJ2-5, with TRBD1 identical over 9 bases. Trimming at V came to 4 bases and at J to 5 bases, leaving 3 bases not matched to a gene. The CDR3 sequence is 13 residues long. Germline CDR1 SGHRS, CDR2 YFSETQ. CDR3: CASSPGQGETQYF. In nucleotides, the CDR3 is TGCGCCAGCAGCCCCGGACAGGGGGAGACCCAGTACTTC.

In DNA form, the CDR3 reads TGTGCCAGCACCTCAGCCTCAGCAGGGTCCTATAATTCACCCCTCCACTTT. Translation gives CASTSASAGSYNSPLHF. The J gene is TRBJ1-6, the V gene TRBV5-4, with D maybe TRBD1 (5 bases). CDR3 length: 17 residues. Germline CDR1 is SGHNT and CDR2 is YYREEE (reference sequence). V lost 6 bases and J 1 base, leaving 17 bases between the germline ends.

V is TRBV28 and J is TRBJ1-2; 7 nucleotides line up with TRBD1. Germline CDR1 MDHEN, CDR2 SYDVKM. Trimming at V came to 7 bases and at J to 5 bases, leaving 7 bases not matched to a gene. The CDR3 is made up of 13 amino acids. The CDR3 sequence: CASNTGAGYGYTF. As DNA, the CDR3 is TGTGCCAGCAACACAGGGGCGGGGTATGGCTACACCTTC.

In its sample, this clone was seen a few times. The chain is built from TRBV20-1 and TRBJ1-2; tentatively, D is TRBD1 (6 bases). CDR1 is DFQATT and CDR2 is SNEGSKA in the germline V gene (reference sequence). V shed 6 bases and J shed 7 bases, with 9 bases lying between them. This CDR3 region has 10 residues. Written as DNA, the CDR3 is TGCAGTGCCACGGACAGTGGCTACACCTTC. The encoded protein is CSATDSGYTF.

V and J are TRBV2 and TRBJ2-5; 11 bases map to TRBD2. The J segment lost 5 bases and the V segment lost 6 bases, leaving 8 bases of the junction unmatched. The germline V gene has CDR1 SNHLY and CDR2 FYNNEI. This CDR3 is built from 15 residues. CDR3 in DNA: TGTGCCAGCAGGCAAATAGCGGGAGGGCCGGAGACCCAGTACTTC. Its translation: CASRQIAGGPETQYF. The variable domain in full, with the rest retrieved from reference TRBV2 and TRBJ2-5, is EPEVTQTPSHQVTQMGQEVILRCVPISNHLYFYWYRQILGQKVEFLVSFYNNEISEKSEIFDDQFSVERPDGSNFTLKIRSTKLEDSAMYFCASRQIAGGPETQYFGPGTRLLVL.

The rearrangement joins TRBV27 to TRBJ1-6, with 7 bases matching TRBD1. Per the germline V gene, CDR1 is MNHEY and CDR2 is SMNVEV (reference sequence). After removal of 2 bases from V and 1 base from J, the junction contained 5 bases not matched to a gene. The CDR3 totals 17 residues. CDR3: CASSLSGRGSYNSPLHF. CDR3 DNA: TGTGCCAGCAGTTTAAGTGGCAGGGGGTCCTATAATTCACCCCTCCACTTT.

CDR3 nucleotides: TGTGCCAGCAGTTCACACCAGGGTTTCGACACCATATATTTT. It yields the protein CASSSHQGFDTIYF. The chain recombines TRBV6-5 with TRBJ1-3, with D maybe TRBD1 (5 bases). The length of the CDR3 is 14 residues. Germline V gene sequence: CDR1 MNHEY, CDR2 SVGAGI. Trimming removed 4 bases from V and 8 bases from J, with 15 bases in between.

This clone was seen just once. This sequence joins TRBV10-1 and TRBJ2-2; no clear D. The germline CDR1 and CDR2 sequences are WNHNN and SYGVQD (reference sequence). The V gene lost 9 bases and the J gene lost 1 base, with 3 bases spanning the gap. This CDR3 comprises 11 residues. The CDR3 protein is CASKNTGELFF. In nucleotides, the CDR3 is TGCGCCAGTAAGAACACCGGGGAGCTGTTTTTT.

J is TRBJ1-1 and V is TRBV3-1 (or the pseudogene TRBV3-2); perhaps TRBD1 as D (5 bases). The CDR3 extends over 19 amino acids. V was clipped by 1 base and J by 6 bases, with 27 bases between them. Germline assignment: CDR1 LGHDT and CDR2 YNNKEL (reference sequence). CDR3 protein: CASSQADGFIDSFKAEAFF. The CDR3 coding sequence is TGTGCCAGCAGCCAAGCCGATGGATTTATTGACAGCTTTAAGGCTGAAGCTTTCTTT.

The chain carries TRBV6-1 and TRBJ2-1; TRBD1 aligns across 11 bases. CDR1 MNHNS and CDR2 SASEGT come from the germline V gene. Trimming took 4 bases from V and 4 from J; bases not matched to a gene: 12. The CDR3 is 18 residues long. The CDR3 spells CASSVQAHGTGGYNEQFF. CDR3 bases: TGTGCCAGCAGTGTTCAGGCCCACGGGACAGGGGGTTACAATGAGCAGTTCTTC.

This chain links TRBV11-3 with TRBJ2-2, with a weak D call TRBD1 (6 bases). Trimming removed 5 bases from V and 7 bases from J, with 14 bases in between. This CDR3 region has 14 residues. Germline values: CDR1 SGHNT, CDR2 YENEEA. This CDR3 is CASSHQQGDGELFF. DNA for the CDR3: TGTGCCAGCAGCCACCAACAGGGTGACGGGGAGCTGTTTTTT. The variable domain in full, completed from reference TRBV11-3 and TRBJ2-2, reads EAGVVQSPRYKIIEKKQPVAFWCNPISGHNTLYWYLQNLGQGPELLIRYENEEAVDDSQLPKDRFSAERLKGVDSTLKIQPAELGDSAVYLCASSHQQGDGELFFGEGSRLTVL.

J is TRBJ2-7 and V is TRBV2, with 14 positions matching TRBD2. The CDR3 spans 16 residues. V gave up 6 bases and J gave up 0 bases; unmatched junction bases: 4. Germline CDR1 SNHLY, CDR2 FYNNEI. The CDR3 DNA follows: TGTGCCAGCAGCGCCGGGACTAGCGGGAGCTCCTACGAGCAGTACTTC. Translating it yields CASSAGTSGSSYEQYF.

J is TRBJ1-2 and V is TRBV11-2; D is unclear. Trimming removed 3 bases from V and 8 bases from J, with 10 bases in between. Germline V gives CDR1 SGHAT, CDR2 FQNNGV. The CDR3 spans 12 residues. For the CDR3, the DNA is TGTGCCAGCAGCTTGGGCGTAGAAGGCTACACCTTC. It specifies CASSLGVEGYTF.

This chain joins TRBV9 and TRBJ2-1; no clear D. Germline V gives CDR1 SGDLS, CDR2 YYNGEE. The CDR3 is made up of 15 amino acids. Deletions cut 0 bases from V and 0 bases from J, with 7 bases between. The CDR3 coding sequence is TGTGCCAGCAGCGTAGCTACCATCTCCTACAATGAGCAGTTCTTC. This sequence encodes CASSVATISYNEQFF.

J is TRBJ2-7 and V is TRBV11-2, with D possibly TRBD1 on 6 matching bases. CDR3 size: 16 residues. V lost 1 base and J 0 bases, leaving 13 bases between the germline ends. CDR1 is SGHAT, CDR2 FQNNGV, per germline. CDR3 amino acids: CASSLVFTGSSYEQYF. The CDR3 nucleotides are TGTGCCAGCAGCTTAGTCTTTACAGGGAGCTCCTACGAGCAGTACTTC.

The genes are TRBV19 and TRBJ1-6; D not resolved. CDR3 length: 16 residues. Trimming left V 6 bases short and J 1 base short, with 13 bases between. The germline V gene has CDR1 LNHDA and CDR2 SQIVND (reference sequence). The CDR3 DNA sequence: TGTGCCAGTAGCCCCGGGGTCGGATCCTATAATTCACCCCTCCACTTT. This translates into CASSPGVGSYNSPLHF. The full variable domain, with the rest looked up from reference TRBV19 and TRBJ1-6, is DGGITQSPKYLFRKEGQNVTLSCEQNLNHDAMYWYRQDPGQGLRLIYYSQIVNDFQKGDIAEGYSVSREKKESFPLTVTSAQKNPTAFYLCASSPGVGSYNSPLHFGNGTRLTVT.

The chain uses TRBV7-8 and TRBJ1-5; 8 bases are shared with TRBD1. Germline trimming cut 0 bases from V and 0 bases from J; bases unmatched to any gene: 7. This CDR3 comprises 18 residues. Germline CDR1 SGHVS, CDR2 FQNEAQ. The chain's CDR3 is CASSLAPGTGHSNQPQHF. The CDR3 nucleotides are TGTGCCAGCAGCTTAGCACCTGGGACAGGACATAGCAATCAGCCCCAGCATTTT. Complete variable domain (other parts from reference TRBV7-8 and TRBJ1-5): GAGVSQSPRYKVAKRGQDVALRCDPISGHVSLFWYQQALGQGPEFLTYFQNEAQLDKSGLPSDRFFAERPEGSVSTLKIQRTQQEDSAVYLCASSLAPGTGHSNQPQHFGDGTRLSIL.

This chain uses TRBV5-5 with TRBJ2-4; 9 bases align to TRBD1. V lost 3 bases, J lost 6 bases, and 7 bases stayed unmatched. Germline-derived CDR1 and CDR2 are SGHKS and YYEKEE (reference sequence). The CDR3 runs 15 residues. CDR3 protein: CASSSRLDRGNIQYF. DNA of the CDR3: TGTGCCAGCAGCTCTCGTCTGGACAGGGGAAACATTCAGTACTTC.

V is TRBV3-1 (or the pseudogene TRBV3-2) and J is TRBJ1-1, with 8 nucleotides matching TRBD1. The CDR3 covers 17 residues. The J segment lost 4 bases and the V segment lost 8 bases, leaving 18 bases of the junction unmatched. Germline CDR1 reads LGHDT; CDR2 reads YNNKEL (reference sequence). The CDR3 nucleotides read TGTGCCAGCCGATCTACCCCCGGGACAGGTAAGGGCACTGAAGCTTTCTTT. Its translation is CASRSTPGTGKGTEAFF.

The gene calls are TRBV6-5 and TRBJ2-3; 10 positions agree with TRBD2. This CDR3 is 15 amino acids long. J lost 3 bases, V lost 4 bases, and 4 bases had no gene match. The V gene's germline CDR1 is MNHEY and CDR2 SVGAGI. The DNA for the CDR3 is TGTGCCAGCAGTTCAGCGGGAGGGCCGACAGATACGCAGTATTTT. The encoded protein is CASSSAGGPTDTQYF.

The chain uses TRBV11-1 and TRBJ2-5; no definite D call. Germline assignment: CDR1 SGHAT and CDR2 FQDESV (reference sequence). There are 13 residues in the CDR3. The germline V and J ends were trimmed by 1 base and 1 base, with 4 bases remaining between them. The CDR3 reads CASSLDGQETQYF. CDR3 sequence (DNA): TGTGCCAGCAGCTTAGACGGCCAAGAGACCCAGTACTTC. The full variable domain, its missing parts supplied by reference TRBV11-1 and TRBJ2-5, is EAEVAQSPRYKITEKSQAVAFWCDPISGHATLYWYRQILGQGPELLVQFQDESVVDDSQLPKDRFSAERLKGVDSTLKIQPAELGDSAMYLCASSLDGQETQYFGPGTRLLVL.

With respect to this clone: Other DNA sequences in this sample translate to the same CDR3. The chain carries TRBV5-1 and TRBJ2-3; D possibly corresponds to TRBD2 (5 bases). V lost 4 bases to trimming and J lost 2 bases, with 11 bases between them. Germline V gene data show CDR1 as SGHRS and CDR2 as YFSETQ. This CDR3 comprises 14 residues. The CDR3 protein is CASSPGTYTDTQYF. The CDR3 DNA follows: TGCGCCAGCAGCCCGGGAACCTACACAGATACGCAGTATTTT.

The V call is TRBV15, the J call TRBJ2-7, with TRBD1 identical over 7 bases. V shed 0 bases, J shed 0 bases, and the junction held 5 bases outside the gene matches. This CDR3 has 16 residues. From germline, CDR1 is LNHNV and CDR2 YYDKDF (reference sequence). CDR3 coding DNA: TGTGCCACCAGCAGAGATGGGGACAGCTTCTCCTACGAGCAGTACTTC. Residues: CATSRDGDSFSYEQYF.